Listed here is a single T cell receptor beta chain. Its antigen is not yet known. Base quality data are lacking; no much larger clone is found one base away. This entry belongs to a study of blood T cell repertoires in COVID-19 (dated by TCRdb to the early 2020s). Study-wide context: Samples covering the acute and convalescent phases of COVID-19 were provided by collaborators in the United States, Italy and Spain. The samples were drawn from the first 160 participants of the ongoing ImmuneRACE study and from 950 to 1,500 subjects provided by 6 global collaborators. The sample metadata nearly always contained a de-identified subject ID, COVID-19 status, age in years and sex. The material from the prospective study consisted of cDNA or gDNA derived from T cells, B-cell-depleted T cells, or PBMCs. A freely available public database, intended as a resource for researchers studying the immune response to SARS-CoV-2, is where the repertoires were released. Where available, HLA class I and class II types were taken from metadata supplied by the sample provider and were not determined by assay-based typing. The dataset comprised deeply sampled blood TCRbeta repertoires from subjects exposed to, actively infected with, or recovered from COVID-19.

Findings and caveats that apply to the study as a whole: How much clinical and demographic metadata was included differed by source and by participant, and the metadata was provided uncurated.

From the cysteine through the phenylalanine, the CDR3 covers 15 amino acids. Here the CDR3 DNA is all that survives: 45 bases in frame from base 1. Trimmed from V: 1 base; trimmed from J: 8 bases; junction bases lacking a gene match: 10. The germline V gene supplies CDR1 LGHNA and CDR2 YNFKEQ. In Seattle, one collaborating source enrolled patients while the infection was active and tracked those patients longitudinally over the course of disease. Collaborating institutions collected whole blood in K2EDTA tubes following their own protocols. For TCRbeta analysis, collaborator samples were shipped as frozen whole blood, as isolated PBMCs, or as DNA extracted from either sample type. The immunoSEQ Assay, a bias-controlled multiplex PCR, was used to amplify TCRbeta CDR3 regions from genomic DNA. On the study's bioinformatics: Within the assay, amplification of reference gene primers was used to estimate how many nucleated cells each sample contained. To quantify the absolute abundance of each unique TCRbeta CDR3 rearrangement, sequence reads were collapsed and filtered. For each sample, productive Simpson clonality was calculated by taking the square root of Simpson's diversity index across productive rearrangements. Imported from immuneACCESS, the table was reduced by TCRdb to in-frame sequences with V and J called. These copies leave out some clones; in studies compared against another copy, an unresolved V gene accounts for under half, and the cause of the remainder is not known. V and J calls and clone size are as listed in that table; D and trimming were resolved from the DNA. The sample data list approximately 260,000 clones, and 85% to 90% of these were observed just once. In total, the top ten clones hold roughly 2% of the sample.

Sequenced: peripheral blood. This clonotype was obtained from a woman aged 60 to 75 with COVID-19, enrolled during active disease. The chain joins TRBV4-2 to TRBJ1-2, with 7 junctional bases fitting TRBD1. For the CDR3, the sequence is CASSQAGGPTWGYTF. The nucleotide sequence is TGTGCCAGCAGCCAAGCAGGGGGACCAACCTGGGGCTACACCTTC.